The source of this T cell receptor beta chain is a study of cytomegalovirus exposure and HLA in healthy donors. It was with 60 Vbeta and 13 Jbeta primers that the PCR ran. Profiled with immunoSEQ multiplex PCR; TCRdb holds only in-frame clones, not every one. The sample has 180,000 or so clones; 80% to 90% are singletons. From germline, CDR1 is SEHNR and CDR2 FQNEAQ (reference sequence). V was cut by 2 bases and J by 5 bases, with 10 bases left in between. CDR3 size: 14 residues. The sample was PBMCs. The chain carries TRBV7-9 and TRBJ2-1, with a weak D call TRBD1 (5 bases). This receptor was identified in a man in his late teens or twenties in good health and CMV-seropositive. The CDR3 sequence is CASSLYDSNNEQFF. The CDR3 DNA reads TGTGCCAGCAGCTTATATGACAGCAACAATGAGCAGTTCTTC. The entire variable domain, with the rest obtained from reference TRBV7-9 and TRBJ2-1, is as follows: DTGVSQNPRHKITKRGQNVTFRCDPISEHNRLYWYRQTLGQGPEFLTYFQNEAQLEKSRLLSDRFSAERPKGSFSTLEIQRTEQGDSAMYLCASSLYDSNNEQFFGPGTRLTVL.